The 3 T cell receptor beta chains below were found in one sample sequenced in a study of CD8 T cells in ankylosing spondylitis. These receptors' antigens are unknown. Whole-study findings and limits: A motif of eight highly homologous TCR beta variants was seen as apparently characteristic of ankylosing spondylitis blood.

TCRdb independently ran MiXCR on the 5' RACE reads; one entry per CDR3 protein. The data show about 700,000 distinct CDR3 sequences, with roughly 19% seen just once and about 19% held by the top ten. Sequencing was performed on blood, either unsorted or a sorted T cell fraction (not recorded which). The receptors were gathered from a male donor with ankylosing spondylitis.

This clonotype came up a few times. The chain couples TRBV6-1 to TRBJ1-4; no reliable D call. Germline V gene data show CDR1 as MNHNS and CDR2 as SASEGT. V lost 7 bases to trimming and J lost 10 bases, with 13 bases between them. This CDR3 spans 12 amino acids. The CDR3 reads CASNDLRGKLFF. The DNA of the CDR3 is TGTGCCAGCAATGACCTGAGAGGAAAACTGTTTTTT.

V usage is TRBV9 and J usage is TRBJ2-2, with 7 bases fitting TRBD2. Germline V gene lookup returns CDR1 SGDLS and CDR2 YYNGEE. J was trimmed by 7 bases and V by 3 bases; bases with no gene match: 9. The CDR3 runs to 15 residues. CDR3 residues: CASSAEWTSGGELFF. CDR3 DNA: TGTGCCAGCAGCGCCGAATGGACTAGTGGCGGGGAGCTGTTTTTT.

The genes are TRBV7-9 and TRBJ1-6; a weak D match, TRBD1 (5 bases). Trimming removed 0 bases at V and 7 bases at J, with 16 bases between. The CDR3 is 17 amino acids. CDR1 is SEHNR, CDR2 FQNEAQ, per germline (reference sequence). As DNA, the CDR3 is TGTGCCAGCAGCTTAGCGTGGCAGGGCCTAATAAATTCACCCCTCCACTTT. This gives the protein CASSLAWQGLINSPLHF.